This T cell receptor (beta chain) came from a study of T-cell reconstitution after alpha-beta-depleted transplantation in children. Study observations and caveats: Newly made T cells mostly supplied T-cell counts and diversity one year after transplant. Some patients showed high day-60 TCRbeta diversity, which derived from surviving recipient T cells and thymic progenitors. By about two months after transplant, alpha-beta T cells reportedly arose from several hundred graft clones that had expanded.

Unique molecular identifiers were incorporated during preparation of the TCRbeta library. TCRdb reanalysed the PCR reads using MiXCR and keeps one entry per CDR3 protein. The table records around 180,000 distinct CDR3 sequences, 8.5% to 14% of them present only once. This clonotype was picked up many times. Antigen specificity is unknown. The source was PBMCs, collected before TCRalphabeta/CD19-depleted stem cell transplant. The source of this sequence is a boy aged 2 to 10 with acute myeloid leukemia, due to receive a stem cell transplant.

In DNA, the CDR3 is TGTGCCAGCAGCTTGTATAGCGGGGGGGCAAAGAACAATGAGCAGTTCTTC. Its protein product is CASSLYSGGAKNNEQFF. The chain employs TRBV5-5 and TRBJ2-1; 11 bases fit TRBD2. The length of the CDR3 is 17 residues. CDR1 and CDR2 from the germline V gene are SGHKS and YYEKEE (reference sequence). V lost 1 base, J lost 5 bases, and 8 bases stayed unmatched.